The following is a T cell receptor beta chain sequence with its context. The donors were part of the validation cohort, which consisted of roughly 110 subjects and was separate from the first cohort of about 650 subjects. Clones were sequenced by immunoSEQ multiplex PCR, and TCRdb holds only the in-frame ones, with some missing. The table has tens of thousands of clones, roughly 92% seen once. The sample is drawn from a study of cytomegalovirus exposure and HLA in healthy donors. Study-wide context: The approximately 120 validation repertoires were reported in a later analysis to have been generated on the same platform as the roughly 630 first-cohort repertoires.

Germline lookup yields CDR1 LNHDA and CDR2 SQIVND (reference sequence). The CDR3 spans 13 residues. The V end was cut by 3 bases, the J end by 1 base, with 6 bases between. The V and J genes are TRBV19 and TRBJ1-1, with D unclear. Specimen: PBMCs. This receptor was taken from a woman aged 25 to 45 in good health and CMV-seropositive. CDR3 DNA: TGTGCCAGTAGTATTTGGAGGAACACTGAAGCTTTCTTT. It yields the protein CASSIWRNTEAFF.